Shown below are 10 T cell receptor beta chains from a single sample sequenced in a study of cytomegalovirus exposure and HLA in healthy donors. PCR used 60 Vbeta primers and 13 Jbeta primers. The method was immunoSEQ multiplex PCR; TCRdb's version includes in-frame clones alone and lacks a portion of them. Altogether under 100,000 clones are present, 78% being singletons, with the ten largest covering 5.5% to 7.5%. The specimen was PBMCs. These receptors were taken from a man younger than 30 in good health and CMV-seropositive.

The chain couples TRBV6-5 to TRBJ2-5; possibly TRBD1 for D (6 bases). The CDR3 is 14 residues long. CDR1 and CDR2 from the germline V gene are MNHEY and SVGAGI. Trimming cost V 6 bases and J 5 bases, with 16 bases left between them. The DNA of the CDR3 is TGTGCCAGCAGAGGTCTAGGGGGTGGGGAGACCCAGTACTTC. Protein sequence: CASRGLGGGETQYF.

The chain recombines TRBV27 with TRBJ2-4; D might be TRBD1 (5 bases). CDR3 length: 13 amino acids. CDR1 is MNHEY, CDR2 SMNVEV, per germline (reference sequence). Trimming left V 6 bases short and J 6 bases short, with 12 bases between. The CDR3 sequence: CASRGWGLNIQYF. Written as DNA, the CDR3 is TGTGCCAGCAGGGGGTGGGGCCTAAACATTCAGTACTTC.

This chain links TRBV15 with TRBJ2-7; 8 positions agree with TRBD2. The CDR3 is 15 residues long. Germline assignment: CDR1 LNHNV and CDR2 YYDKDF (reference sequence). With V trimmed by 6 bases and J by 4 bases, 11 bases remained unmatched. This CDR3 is CATRSRAGVSYEQYF. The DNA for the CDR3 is TGTGCCACCAGATCTAGAGCGGGAGTTTCTTACGAGCAGTACTTC.

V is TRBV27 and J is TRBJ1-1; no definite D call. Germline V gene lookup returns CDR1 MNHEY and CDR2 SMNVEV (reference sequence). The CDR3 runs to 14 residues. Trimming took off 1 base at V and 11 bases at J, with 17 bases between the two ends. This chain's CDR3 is CASSLFEGGGRAFF. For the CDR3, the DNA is TGTGCCAGCAGTTTATTTGAGGGAGGCGGGAGGGCTTTCTTT.

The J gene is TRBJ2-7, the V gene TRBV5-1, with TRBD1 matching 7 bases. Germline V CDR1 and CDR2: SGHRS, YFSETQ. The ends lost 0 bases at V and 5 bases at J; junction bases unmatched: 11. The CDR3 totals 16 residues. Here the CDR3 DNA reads TGCGCCAGCAGCTTGGTCACACCGGGGACAGTTGACGAGCAGTACTTC. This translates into CASSLVTPGTVDEQYF.

The DNA for the CDR3 is TGTGCCAGCAGTTCCGGGACTGGGGCTTACAATGAGCAGTTCTTC. Its protein product is CASSSGTGAYNEQFF. The chain combines TRBV6-5 with TRBJ2-1; weak D call: TRBD2 (6 bases). V lost 4 bases to trimming and J lost 4 bases, with 14 bases between them. The CDR3 runs 15 residues. The germline V gene has CDR1 MNHEY and CDR2 SVGAGI.

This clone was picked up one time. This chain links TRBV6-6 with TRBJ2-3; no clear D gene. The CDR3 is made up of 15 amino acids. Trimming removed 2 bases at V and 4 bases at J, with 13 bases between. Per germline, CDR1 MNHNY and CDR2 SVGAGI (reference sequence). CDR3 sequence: CASSYPAAKSDTQYF. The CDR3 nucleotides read TGTGCCAGCAGTTACCCGGCGGCAAAGTCAGATACGCAGTATTTT.

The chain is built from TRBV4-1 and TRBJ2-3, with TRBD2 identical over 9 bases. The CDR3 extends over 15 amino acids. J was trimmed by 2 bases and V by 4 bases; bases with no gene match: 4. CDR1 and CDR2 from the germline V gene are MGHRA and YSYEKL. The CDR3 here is CASSLSGGFTDTQYF. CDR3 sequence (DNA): TGCGCCAGCAGCCTTAGCGGGGGATTCACAGATACGCAGTATTTT.

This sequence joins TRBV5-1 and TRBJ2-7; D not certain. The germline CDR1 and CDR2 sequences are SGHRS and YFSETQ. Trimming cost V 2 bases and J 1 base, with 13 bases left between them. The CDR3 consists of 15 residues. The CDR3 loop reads CASSLRGFSSYEQYF. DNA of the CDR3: TGCGCCAGCAGCTTACGAGGCTTTTCATCCTACGAGCAGTACTTC. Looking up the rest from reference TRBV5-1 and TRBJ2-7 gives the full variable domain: KAGVTQTPRYLIKTRGQQVTLSCSPISGHRSVSWYQQTPGQGLQFLFEYFSETQRNKGNFPGRFSGRQFSNSRSEMNVSTLELGDSALYLCASSLRGFSSYEQYFGPGTRLTVT.

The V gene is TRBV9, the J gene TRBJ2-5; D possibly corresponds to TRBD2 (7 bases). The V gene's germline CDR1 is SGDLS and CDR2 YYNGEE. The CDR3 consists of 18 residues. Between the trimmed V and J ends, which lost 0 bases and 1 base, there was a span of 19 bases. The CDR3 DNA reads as TGTGCCAGCAGCGTAGAAGCGGGACAATTTCGGAGCCAAGAGACCCAGTACTTC. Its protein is CASSVEAGQFRSQETQYF.